This entry lists 30 T cell receptor beta chains sequenced from one sample in a study of vaccination and CD4 T cells after COVID-19. Oncomine TCR Beta short-read sequencing was applied to DNA from cultured CD4+ T cells. TCRdb reanalysed the PCR reads using MiXCR and keeps one entry per CDR3 protein. The table records 4,500 to 7,000 distinct CDR3 sequences, about 71% of them present only once. Treatment specified: roughly nine-day PBMC culture with coronavirus spike peptide pools or control peptides (ViraFEST assay). These receptors have no identified antigens. Sequencing used CD4+ T cells from blood, cultured in vitro. These receptors were taken from a human donor who had recovered from COVID-19.

V and J are TRBV7-2 and TRBJ1-5; 7 bases align to TRBD1. This CDR3 is 13 amino acids long. Per the germline V gene, CDR1 is SGHTA and CDR2 is FQGNSA. Trimming took 6 bases from V and 7 from J; bases not matched to a gene: 6. The CDR3 loop is CASSYRGKQPQHF. CDR3 nucleotides: TGTGCCAGCAGTTACAGGGGTAAACAGCCCCAGCATTTT. The whole variable domain, remainder taken from reference TRBV7-2 and TRBJ1-5, is GAGVSQSPSNKVTEKGKDVELRCDPISGHTALYWYRQSLGQGLEFLIYFQGNSAPDKSGLPSDRFSAERTGGSVSTLTIQRTQQEDSAVYLCASSYRGKQPQHFGDGTRLSIL.

The CDR3 loop is CASSVSGQETQYF. In DNA form, the CDR3 reads TGTGCCAGCAGCGTTAGCGGGCAAGAGACCCAGTACTTC. The chain combines TRBV9 with TRBJ2-5; 7 positions agree with TRBD2. This CDR3 is built from 13 residues. V shed 2 bases, J shed 2 bases, and the junction held 0 bases outside the gene matches. The germline V gene encodes CDR1 SGDLS and CDR2 YYNGEE.

This clonotype was counted a few times. The chain uses TRBV7-2 and TRBJ1-2; 7 nucleotides line up with TRBD1. Germline loops: CDR1 SGHTA, CDR2 FQGNSA. The CDR3 has 13 amino acids. The V gene end was trimmed by 5 bases and the J gene end by 7 bases; junction bases not matched to a gene: 7. The CDR3 loop is CASSPDRVGGYTF. The CDR3 coding sequence is TGTGCCAGCAGCCCAGACAGGGTCGGTGGCTACACCTTC.

This clonotype has only a few counts. The J gene is TRBJ1-2, the V gene TRBV27; D may be TRBD1 (6 bases). The CDR3 has 16 amino acids. The V gene's germline CDR1 is MNHEY and CDR2 SMNVEV (reference sequence). Trimming left V 8 bases short and J 3 bases short, with 22 bases between. DNA of the CDR3: TGTGCCAGCGCAAACGCTGAGGGGGGGGGGTACTATGGCTACACCTTC. As protein: CASANAEGGGYYGYTF.

CDR3 DNA sequence: TGTGCCAGCAGTCGAGAGGGCAATCAGCCCCAGCATTTT. It translates to CASSREGNQPQHF. The chain joins TRBV2 to TRBJ1-5; the D is unclear. Germline CDR1 SNHLY, CDR2 FYNNEI. Trimming shortened V by 5 bases and J by 2 bases, and 7 bases separated the two germline ends. The CDR3 spans 13 residues.

This clonotype turned up a few times. V and J are TRBV20-1 and TRBJ1-1; D not resolved. This CDR3 is built from 13 residues. Germline CDR1 is DFQATT and CDR2 is SNEGSKA (reference sequence). V lost 2 bases, J lost 1 base, and 8 bases lay in between. The DNA of the CDR3 is TGCAGTGCTAGACATAAGGGGAACACTGAAGCTTTCTTT. Translation gives CSARHKGNTEAFF.

The rearrangement links TRBV10-1 to TRBJ1-1; possible D gene TRBD1, 6 bases. The CDR3 is 12 amino acids. The V end was cut by 6 bases, the J end by 5 bases, with 10 bases between. Germline CDR1 is WNHNN and CDR2 is SYGVQD (reference sequence). This CDR3 reads CASSPGVTEAFF. In DNA, the CDR3 is TGCGCCAGCAGCCCAGGGGTGACTGAAGCTTTCTTT.

J is TRBJ2-5 and V is TRBV20-1, with D unclear. The length of the CDR3 is 14 residues. CDR1 is DFQATT and CDR2 is SNEGSKA in the germline V gene (reference sequence). V was shortened by 0 bases and J by 2 bases, with 10 bases between the two germline ends. The CDR3 loop is CSARDLRDQETQYF. DNA for the CDR3: TGCAGTGCTAGAGATCTCAGAGATCAAGAGACCCAGTACTTC.

The chain recombines TRBV9 with TRBJ2-7, with a possible D match to TRBD2 (5 bases). Trimming cost V 3 bases and J 5 bases, with 18 bases left between them. The CDR3 loop spans 15 amino acids. From germline, CDR1 is SGDLS and CDR2 YYNGEE. CDR3: CASSALGVSIHEQYF. Written as DNA, the CDR3 is TGTGCCAGCAGCGCTTTGGGAGTTTCTATCCACGAGCAGTACTTC.

This chain joins TRBV20-1 and TRBJ2-2, with 11 bases matching TRBD1. V shed 1 base and J 4 bases; nucleotides not matched to a gene: 2. The CDR3 is 15 amino acids. Germline CDR1 and CDR2: DFQATT and SNEGSKA (reference sequence). The CDR3 reads CSARAGQGATGELFF. Written as DNA, the CDR3 is TGCAGTGCTAGAGCCGGACAGGGGGCCACCGGGGAGCTGTTTTTT.

In this sample, this clonotype is large. This sequence joins TRBV6-1 and TRBJ2-2; D remains ambiguous. V lost 7 bases and J lost 7, with 22 bases in between. The germline gives CDR1 MNHNS, CDR2 SASEGT. The CDR3 covers 16 residues. CDR3 bases: TGTGCCAGCACCCTCACCGTGCAGGTTCAAGTCGGGGAGCTGTTTTTT. Residues: CASTLTVQVQVGELFF.

This clonotype has a single count. The chain couples TRBV4-3 to TRBJ2-3; the D is unclear. Germline CDR1 is LGHNA and CDR2 is YSLEER. This CDR3 is 15 amino acids long. V gave up 3 bases and J gave up 0 bases, with 10 bases separating them. The CDR3 loop is CASSHAASSTDTQYF. CDR3 sequence (DNA): TGCGCCAGCAGCCACGCGGCAAGTAGCACAGATACGCAGTATTTT.

By sample share, this clonotype is medium-sized. This rearrangement joins TRBV6-5 to TRBJ1-1; no clear D gene. The CDR3 is 13 residues long. V lost 0 bases to trimming and J lost 2 bases, with 4 bases between them. Germline values: CDR1 MNHEY, CDR2 SVGAGI. The CDR3 coding sequence is TGTGCCAGCAGTTACTCCAGCAACACTGAAGCTTTCTTT. Encoded protein: CASSYSSNTEAFF.

This sequence joins TRBV29-1 and TRBJ2-3, with D possibly being TRBD1 or TRBD2 (5 bases each). The V gene's germline CDR1 is SQVTM and CDR2 ANQGSEA. Trimming left V 4 bases short and J 0 bases short, with 14 bases between. The CDR3 spans 15 residues. This CDR3 reads CSVAGTSDSTDTQYF. In DNA form, the CDR3 reads TGCAGCGTTGCTGGGACCTCCGATAGCACAGATACGCAGTATTTT.

The chain has TRBV10-3 and TRBJ1-3; 9 nucleotides align to TRBD1. Germline V gives CDR1 ENHRY, CDR2 SYGVKD. The CDR3 sequence is 14 residues long. The junction had 4 bases not matched to a gene; V was cut back by 6 bases and J by 4 bases. The CDR3 reads CAISRQGEGNTIYF. In DNA form, the CDR3 reads TGTGCCATCAGCCGACAGGGGGAAGGAAACACCATATATTTT.

The CDR3 protein is CASSYFGTQYF. CDR3 sequence (DNA): TGTGCCAGCAGTTACTTCGGGACCCAGTACTTC. The chain links TRBV6-2 or TRBV6-3 to TRBJ2-5; D remains ambiguous. There are 11 residues in the CDR3. V was trimmed by 1 base and J by 7 bases, leaving 4 bases between them. Germline CDR1 is MNHEY and CDR2 is SVGEGT.

This clonotype was detected a few times. The V call is TRBV27, the J call TRBJ1-3, with D uncertain. V lost 6 bases, J lost 4 bases, and 22 bases lay in between. CDR1 is MNHEY, CDR2 SMNVEV, per germline (reference sequence). The CDR3 consists of 17 residues. CDR3 sequence: CASSQIGSDHWGNTIYF. CDR3 nucleotide sequence: TGTGCCAGCAGCCAAATTGGTTCAGACCATTGGGGAAACACCATATATTTT.

The chain uses TRBV28 and TRBJ2-5, with D possibly matching TRBD1 (5 bases). V lost 2 bases, J lost 6 bases, and 10 bases lay in between. The CDR3 has 13 residues. Germline V gene sequence: CDR1 MDHEN, CDR2 SYDVKM. The CDR3 DNA follows: TGTGCCAGCAGTTTAAACCAGGGCAAGACCCAGTACTTC. It encodes CASSLNQGKTQYF.

V gene TRBV12-3 or TRBV12-4 combines with J gene TRBJ2-7, with 12 positions matching TRBD2. This CDR3 region has 14 residues. V lost 3 bases, J lost 9 bases, and 6 bases stayed unmatched. CDR3 loop: CASSLTSGSVGQYF. For the CDR3, the DNA is TGTGCCAGCAGTTTGACTAGCGGGAGTGTAGGGCAGTACTTC.

The J gene is TRBJ2-7, the V gene TRBV20-1; 11 nucleotides align to TRBD1. The V segment lost 3 bases and the J segment 4 bases; nucleotides outside the gene matches: 8. Germline V CDR1 and CDR2: DFQATT, SNEGSKA (reference sequence). The CDR3 loop spans 15 amino acids. The CDR3 protein is CSASSGGQGAYEQYF. CDR3 in DNA: TGCAGTGCTAGCAGTGGAGGACAGGGGGCGTACGAGCAGTACTTC.

V gene TRBV11-3 combines with J gene TRBJ2-3; 7 bases align to TRBD2. Germline V gives CDR1 SGHNT, CDR2 YENEEA. J gave up 2 bases and V 5 bases, and 7 bases lay outside the gene matches. The CDR3 totals 15 residues. Here the CDR3 reads CASSRGGGSTDTQYF. CDR3 sequence (DNA): TGTGCCAGCAGCCGAGGCGGGGGTTCCACAGATACGCAGTATTTT. Together with reference TRBV11-3 and TRBJ2-3, the CDR3 gives the full variable domain: EAGVVQSPRYKIIEKKQPVAFWCNPISGHNTLYWYLQNLGQGPELLIRYENEEAVDDSQLPKDRFSAERLKGVDSTLKIQPAELGDSAVYLCASSRGGGSTDTQYFGPGTRLTVL.

V usage is TRBV10-2 and J usage is TRBJ1-1; the match to TRBD1 covers 8 bases. The CDR3 sequence is 14 residues long. The germline CDR1 and CDR2 sequences are WSHSY and SAAADI. Trimming cost V 3 bases and J 4 bases; bases outside gene matches: 4. CDR3 DNA: TGCGCCAGCAGTGATGCAGGGGGCGTCACTGAAGCTTTCTTT. It translates to CASSDAGGVTEAFF.

The chain carries TRBV14 and TRBJ1-4; D not resolved. Germline V gene lookup returns CDR1 SGHDN and CDR2 FVKESK. The CDR3 loop spans 12 amino acids. Between the trimmed V and J ends, which lost 3 bases and 13 bases, there was a span of 12 bases. In nucleotides, the CDR3 is TGTGCCAGCAGCCATGCCGGGATGGGACTGTTTTTT. This gives the protein CASSHAGMGLFF.

J is TRBJ1-1 and V is TRBV11-2, with D uncertain. The CDR3 covers 15 residues. V lost 3 bases and J 1 base, leaving 12 bases between the germline ends. Germline CDR1 reads SGHAT; CDR2 reads FQNNGV. The chain's CDR3 is CASSLYRFPNTEAFF. In DNA, the CDR3 is TGTGCCAGCAGCTTGTACAGATTTCCGAACACTGAAGCTTTCTTT.

Judged by abundance, this clonotype is large (0.1 to 1%). The chain recombines TRBV12-3 or TRBV12-4 with TRBJ1-2; D possibly corresponds to TRBD1 (5 bases). V was clipped by 3 bases and J by 12 bases, with 11 bases between them. CDR3 length: 11 amino acids. As DNA, the CDR3 is TGTGCCAGCAGTTTCGGGACGGGCCACACCTTC. It is translated as CASSFGTGHTF.

The chain is built from TRBV5-1 and TRBJ2-3; 10 nucleotides match TRBD2. The V gene end was trimmed by 0 bases and the J gene end by 1 base; junction bases not matched to a gene: 5. The CDR3 loop spans 17 amino acids. Germline CDR1 and CDR2: SGHRS and YFSETQ. The CDR3 DNA reads TGCGCCAGCAGCTTGGGTCTAGCGGGGGCGGGCACAGATACGCAGTATTTT. The encoded protein is CASSLGLAGAGTDTQYF.

This clonotype occurred a few times. V usage is TRBV24-1 and J usage is TRBJ2-1, with TRBD2 matching 10 bases. The V segment lost 3 bases and the J segment 6 bases; nucleotides outside the gene matches: 16. Germline V CDR1 and CDR2: KGHDR, SFDVKD. CDR3 length: 19 residues. CDR3 protein: CATSDPGGASGGPLNEQFF. The CDR3 bases are TGTGCCACCAGTGATCCAGGCGGGGCTAGCGGGGGTCCTCTCAATGAGCAGTTCTTC.

This clonotype appeared a few times. V is TRBV6-1 and J is TRBJ2-2, with TRBD1 identical over 8 bases. Per germline, CDR1 MNHNS and CDR2 SASEGT. V lost 3 bases to trimming and J lost 6 bases; unmatched junction nucleotides: 9. The CDR3 runs 16 residues. The CDR3 sequence: CASSDRDRILSGELFF. Written as DNA, the CDR3 is TGTGCCAGCAGTGACAGGGACAGGATTCTCTCCGGGGAGCTGTTTTTT.

The chain combines TRBV5-1 with TRBJ2-2; the D is unclear. This CDR3 comprises 16 residues. Germline values: CDR1 SGHRS, CDR2 YFSETQ. V shed 4 bases and J shed 0 bases, with 13 bases lying between them. The CDR3 region has the DNA TGCGCCAGCAGCCTACGGACGGCCTCGAACACCGGGGAGCTGTTTTTT. It yields the protein CASSLRTASNTGELFF.

The chain links TRBV6-5 to TRBJ2-7; 9 nucleotides agree with TRBD2. Per germline, CDR1 MNHEY and CDR2 SVGAGI. V was clipped by 0 bases and J by 12 bases; unmatched bases: 12. The CDR3 runs to 15 residues. The CDR3 region has the DNA TGTGCCAGCAGTTACTCGGGACAACGGACTAGCGATTTGTACTTC. It specifies CASSYSGQRTSDLYF.